The clone carrying this TCR beta chain was detected once. CDR3 size: 14 residues. The ends were cut back, 6 bases at V and 1 base at J, with 12 bases in the middle. CDR1 and CDR2 (germline): MNHEY, SMNVEV (reference sequence). Sequencing was limited to surgery cases with top T cell transcript signatures in brain tissue. This specimen comes from a study of brain T cells in children with intractable seizures. Clones were read by immunoSEQ multiplex PCR, and TCRdb kept only the in-frame ones, dropping some. The data hold about 2,500 clones, with roughly 80% observed a single time. The material sequenced was resected brain tissue, taken at surgery. The genes are TRBV27 and TRBJ1-1, with unresolved D. This TCR derives from a boy younger than two with hemimegalencephaly and intractable seizures. The CDR3 reads CASRQAPRNTEAFF. The CDR3 nucleotides read TGTGCCAGCAGGCAGGCCCCCCGGAACACTGAAGCTTTCTTT.